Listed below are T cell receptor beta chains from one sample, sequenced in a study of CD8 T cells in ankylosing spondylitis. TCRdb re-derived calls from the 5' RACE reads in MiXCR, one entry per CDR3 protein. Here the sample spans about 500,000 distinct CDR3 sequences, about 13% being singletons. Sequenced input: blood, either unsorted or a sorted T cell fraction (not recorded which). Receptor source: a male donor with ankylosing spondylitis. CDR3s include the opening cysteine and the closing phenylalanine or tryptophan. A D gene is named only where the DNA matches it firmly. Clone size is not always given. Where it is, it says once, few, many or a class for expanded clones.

DNA: TGTGCCAGCAGCTTTGGGCGGCCCCTCGAGCAGTTCTTC
CDR3: CASSFGRPLEQFF
J: TRBJ2-1
size: .
D: .
V: TRBV5-6

DNA: TGCAGTGCTCCACAGGGTTACGAGCAGTACTTC
CDR3: CSAPQGYEQYF
J: TRBJ2-7
size: .
D: .
V: TRBV20-1

DNA: TGTGCCAGCAGCTTAGAGCCGCGTGCCTATGGCTACACCTTC
CDR3: CASSLEPRAYGYTF
J: TRBJ1-2
size: .
D: .
V: TRBV7-9

DNA: TGTGCCAGCAGCCCCACGCGGGGTTCCTACGAGCAGTACTTC
CDR3: CASSPTRGSYEQYF
J: TRBJ2-7
size: many
D: .
V: TRBV5-5

DNA: TGCAGTGCTGGGGTTGGCACAGATACGCAGTATTTT
CDR3: CSAGVGTDTQYF
J: TRBJ2-3
size: few
D: .
V: TRBV20-1

DNA: TGTGCCAGTAGTACTAGCGGGAGAGTTAGGACCAAAAACATTCAGTACTTC
CDR3: CASSTSGRVRTKNIQYF
J: TRBJ2-4
size: few
D: TRBD2
V: TRBV19

DNA: TGTGCCACCGTTCTAACCGGGGAGCTGTTTTTT
CDR3: CATVLTGELFF
J: TRBJ2-2
size: many
D: .
V: TRBV12-3/TRBV12-4

DNA: TGTGCCAGCCTTTACACCAATGAGCAGTTCTTC
CDR3: CASLYTNEQFF
J: TRBJ2-1
size: many
D: .
V: TRBV2

DNA: TGTGCCAGCAGCCGCAGGACAGGGTCGCCCTACAATGAGCAGTTCTTC
CDR3: CASSRRTGSPYNEQFF
J: TRBJ2-1
size: .
D: TRBD1
V: TRBV7-9

DNA: TGTGCCAGCAGTTTAAGGGAAGGCAACGTCCTGACTTTC
CDR3: CASSLREGNVLTF
J: TRBJ2-6
size: .
D: .
V: TRBV27

DNA: TGTGCTAGTGGTCCCGGACTATCGAGCGGGATCCGGAGCTCCTACAATGAGCAGTTCTTC
CDR3: CASGPGLSSGIRSSYNEQFF
J: TRBJ2-1
size: .
D: TRBD2
V: TRBV12-5

DNA: TGTGCCACCAGTGATTTATCAGCGGATGGGAATGAGCAGTTCTTC
CDR3: CATSDLSADGNEQFF
J: TRBJ2-1
size: .
D: .
V: TRBV24-1

DNA: TGCGCCAGCAGGAGAATGCGAGGGGCCAGGAACACAGATACGCAGTATTTT
CDR3: CASRRMRGARNTDTQYF
J: TRBJ2-3
size: many
D: .
V: TRBV5-1

DNA: TGTGCCAGCCCCAGACGAGCGGGAGGTACTATAGCCAAAAACATTCAGTACTTC
CDR3: CASPRRAGGTIAKNIQYF
J: TRBJ2-4
size: few
D: TRBD2
V: TRBV25-1

DNA: TGCGCCAGCAGCTCCCCCGGGAGGGCCTCTGGGGCCAACGTCCTGACTTTC
CDR3: CASSSPGRASGANVLTF
J: TRBJ2-6
size: .
D: TRBD2
V: TRBV4-1

DNA: TGTGCCAGGAGGGAACTAGCGGGAGGGCAACATGAGCAGTTCTTC
CDR3: CARRELAGGQHEQFF
J: TRBJ2-1
size: few
D: TRBD2
V: TRBV2

DNA: TGTGCCAGCAGCTCGGGGTGGGGGGCCCTCTCCCTCACAGATACGCAGTATTTT
CDR3: CASSSGWGALSLTDTQYF
J: TRBJ2-3
size: .
D: .
V: TRBV11-1

DNA: TGTGCCAGTGACGATACCCTCTCTGGGGCCAACGTCCTGACTTTC
CDR3: CASDDTLSGANVLTF
J: TRBJ2-6
size: .
D: .
V: TRBV6-2/TRBV6-3

DNA: TGCGCCAGCAGCTTGGCGGGGGCCCTTCAAGAGACCCAGTACTTC
CDR3: CASSLAGALQETQYF
J: TRBJ2-5
size: .
D: .
V: TRBV5-1

DNA: TGCAGCGCAACCGGGAAAAGCCCCAATGAGCAGTTCTTC
CDR3: CSATGKSPNEQFF
J: TRBJ2-1
size: few
D: .
V: TRBV29-1

DNA: TGTGCCAGCAGCCGGGACAGGAGCAATCAGCCCCAGCATTTT
CDR3: CASSRDRSNQPQHF
J: TRBJ1-5
size: many
D: TRBD1
V: TRBV12-3/TRBV12-4

DNA: TGTGCCACCAGCAGAGGTTCAGGGGTATTAACCGGGGAGCTGTTTTTT
CDR3: CATSRGSGVLTGELFF
J: TRBJ2-2
size: .
D: .
V: TRBV15

DNA: TGTGCCACCAGTGATGGGACAAGGGAGTTCTTC
CDR3: CATSDGTREFF
J: TRBJ2-1
size: few
D: .
V: TRBV24-1